This T cell receptor beta chain came from a study of blood T cell repertoires in COVID-19. Across the study: T cells, B-cell-depleted T cells, or PBMCs supplied cDNA or gDNA.

Authors' methods: From reference gene primer amplification, estimates of nucleated cell counts were derived. Data came from immunoSEQ multiplex PCR; TCRdb stores just in-frame clones and leaves some out. V, J and clone size are those of that table, while D and trimming were read from the DNA. The data show under 350,000 clones, with approximately 86% seen just once and approximately 4% held by the top ten. Clinical histories supplied by participants themselves formed the basis of cohort assignment. The sample comprised PBMCs or T cells enriched from blood (not recorded which). The receptor comes from a woman in her thirties or forties with acute COVID-19.

Written as DNA, the CDR3 is TGCGCCAGCAGCCAAGAATCGGGGTCCAACGAGCAGTACTTC. Amino acid sequence: CASSQESGSNEQYF. The chain has TRBV4-1 and TRBJ2-7; D might be TRBD2 (5 bases). Germline CDR1 reads MGHRA; CDR2 reads YSYEKL. The CDR3 length is 14 residues. Trimming removed 0 bases from V and 5 bases from J, with 11 bases in between.